Listed below are T cell receptor beta chains from one sample, sequenced in a study of blood T cell repertoires in COVID-19. Sequenced by immunoSEQ multiplex PCR; TCRdb stores in-frame clones only, minus some. The sample records 100,000 to 150,000 clones, 84% being singletons. Material for sequencing was peripheral blood. The source of these receptors is a woman between 25 and 40 years old who had recovered from COVID-19. CDR3s include the opening cysteine and the closing phenylalanine or tryptophan. Each record gives: V gene, clone size, D gene, J gene, CDR3 protein, CDR3 DNA. A D gene is named only where the DNA matches it firmly. Clone size is stated in some rows and not others, as once, few, many or a class when expanded.

V gene: TRBV6-5
clone size: .
D gene: TRBD1
J gene: TRBJ1-1
CDR3 protein: CASRKDRDYATEAFF
CDR3 DNA: TGTGCCAGCAGGAAGGACAGGGACTACGCGACTGAAGCTTTCTTT

V gene: TRBV4-1
clone size: .
D gene: TRBD1
J gene: TRBJ2-3
CDR3 protein: CASSQEAGGPGDTQYF
CDR3 DNA: TGCGCCAGCAGCCAAGAGGCAGGGGGCCCTGGAGATACGCAGTATTTT

V gene: TRBV9
clone size: .
D gene: .
J gene: TRBJ1-6
CDR3 protein: CASSPKGVSDSPLHF
CDR3 DNA: TGTGCCAGCAGCCCCAAGGGGGTTTCGGATTCACCCCTCCACTTT

V gene: TRBV2
clone size: .
D gene: TRBD2
J gene: TRBJ2-7
CDR3 protein: CASSTSGRAYEQYF
CDR3 DNA: TGTGCCAGCAGCACTAGCGGGAGGGCCTACGAGCAGTACTTC

V gene: TRBV12-5
clone size: .
D gene: TRBD1
J gene: TRBJ1-1
CDR3 protein: CASGYRGATEAFF
CDR3 DNA: TGTGCTAGTGGTTACAGGGGAGCCACTGAAGCTTTCTTT

V gene: TRBV6-1
clone size: .
D gene: TRBD2
J gene: TRBJ2-1
CDR3 protein: CASSELRGGSYNEQFF
CDR3 DNA: TGTGCCAGCAGTGAACTTCGGGGGGGCTCCTACAATGAGCAGTTCTTC

V gene: TRBV10-2
clone size: few
D gene: .
J gene: TRBJ1-5
CDR3 protein: CATSINSLQPQHF
CDR3 DNA: TGCGCCACCTCAATCAACAGCCTCCAGCCCCAGCATTTT

V gene: TRBV5-1
clone size: .
D gene: .
J gene: TRBJ2-1
CDR3 protein: CASSSRDYEQFF
CDR3 DNA: TGCGCCAGCAGCTCAAGGGACTATGAGCAGTTCTTC

V gene: TRBV15
clone size: .
D gene: TRBD1
J gene: TRBJ1-1
CDR3 protein: CATSRNRGGNTEAFF
CDR3 DNA: TGTGCCACCAGCAGAAACAGGGGGGGGAACACTGAAGCTTTCTTT

V gene: TRBV7-9
clone size: .
D gene: .
J gene: TRBJ1-4
CDR3 protein: CASSLLAGSNEKLFF
CDR3 DNA: TGTGCCAGCAGCTTATTGGCAGGGTCTAATGAAAAACTGTTTTTT

V gene: TRBV2
clone size: .
D gene: .
J gene: TRBJ2-7
CDR3 protein: CASSEQGSSYEQYF
CDR3 DNA: TGTGCCAGCAGTGAGCAGGGTTCCTCCTACGAGCAGTACTTC

V gene: TRBV5-1
clone size: .
D gene: TRBD1
J gene: TRBJ2-5
CDR3 protein: CASSSHRGFQETQYF
CDR3 DNA: TGCGCCAGCAGCAGCCACAGGGGCTTCCAAGAGACCCAGTACTTC

V gene: TRBV5-4
clone size: once
D gene: .
J gene: TRBJ2-3
CDR3 protein: CASSFQRTDDTQYF
CDR3 DNA: TGTGCCAGCAGCTTCCAGCGGACCGACGATACGCAGTATTTT

V gene: TRBV1
clone size: .
D gene: .
J gene: TRBJ1-2
CDR3 protein: CTSTRGQTGASPAYGYTF
CDR3 DNA: TGCACCAGCACCAGAGGGCAGACAGGGGCCTCACCAGCCTATGGCTACACCTTC

V gene: TRBV5-4
clone size: many
D gene: TRBD1
J gene: TRBJ2-2
CDR3 protein: CASSTDRGKTGELFF
CDR3 DNA: TGTGCCAGCAGCACGGACAGGGGGAAGACCGGGGAGCTGTTTTTT

V gene: TRBV3-1/TRBV3-2
clone size: .
D gene: TRBD2
J gene: TRBJ2-7
CDR3 protein: CASSQDTGLGSEQYF
CDR3 DNA: TGTGCCAGCAGCCAAGATACGGGACTAGGGAGCGAGCAGTACTTC

V gene: TRBV5-4
clone size: .
D gene: .
J gene: TRBJ1-2
CDR3 protein: CASSLERDGGLNGYTF
CDR3 DNA: TGTGCCAGCAGCTTGGAGAGGGATGGAGGGTTGAACGGCTACACCTTC

V gene: TRBV2
clone size: .
D gene: .
J gene: TRBJ1-5
CDR3 protein: CASSEETYNQPQHF
CDR3 DNA: TGTGCCAGCAGTGAGGAGACGTACAATCAGCCCCAGCATTTT

V gene: TRBV27
clone size: .
D gene: .
J gene: TRBJ1-2
CDR3 protein: CASSLMAGDTNYGYTF
CDR3 DNA: TGTGCCAGCAGTTTAATGGCAGGGGACACCAACTATGGCTACACCTTC

V gene: TRBV12-3/TRBV12-4
clone size: few
D gene: .
J gene: TRBJ1-5
CDR3 protein: CASRQGEQPQHF
CDR3 DNA: TGTGCCAGCAGACAGGGAGAACAGCCCCAGCATTTT

V gene: TRBV3-1/TRBV3-2
clone size: .
D gene: .
J gene: TRBJ2-2
CDR3 protein: CASSQDRRQVTTGELFF
CDR3 DNA: TGTGCCAGCAGCCAAGATCGACGACAGGTGACCACCGGGGAGCTGTTTTTT

V gene: TRBV29-1
clone size: .
D gene: TRBD1
J gene: TRBJ1-5
CDR3 protein: CSVQGGQGPQHF
CDR3 DNA: TGCAGCGTCCAAGGCGGACAGGGGCCCCAGCATTTT

V gene: TRBV4-1
clone size: few
D gene: TRBD2
J gene: TRBJ2-1
CDR3 protein: CASSEGLAGLNEQFF
CDR3 DNA: TGCGCCAGCAGCGAAGGACTAGCGGGCTTGAATGAGCAGTTCTTC

V gene: TRBV9
clone size: .
D gene: .
J gene: TRBJ2-7
CDR3 protein: CASSADINSYEQYF
CDR3 DNA: TGTGCCAGCAGTGCAGACATCAACTCCTACGAGCAGTACTTC

V gene: TRBV3-1/TRBV3-2
clone size: .
D gene: TRBD2
J gene: TRBJ2-5
CDR3 protein: CASSPPRRVAGLWEETQYF
CDR3 DNA: TGTGCCAGCAGTCCACCTCGGAGAGTAGCGGGGCTCTGGGAAGAGACCCAGTACTTC

V gene: TRBV7-6
clone size: few
D gene: TRBD1
J gene: TRBJ1-2
CDR3 protein: CASSHGTDGYTF
CDR3 DNA: TGTGCCAGCAGTCACGGGACAGATGGCTACACCTTC

V gene: TRBV19
clone size: .
D gene: .
J gene: TRBJ1-6
CDR3 protein: CASSIAPAGGSSPLHF
CDR3 DNA: TGTGCCAGTAGTATTGCCCCGGCGGGGGGGAGTTCACCCCTCCACTTT

V gene: TRBV6-5
clone size: .
D gene: .
J gene: TRBJ1-2
CDR3 protein: CASALAPHYGYTF
CDR3 DNA: TGTGCCAGCGCATTGGCTCCCCACTATGGCTACACCTTC

V gene: TRBV6-4
clone size: .
D gene: .
J gene: TRBJ1-1
CDR3 protein: CASSDREGTEAFF
CDR3 DNA: TGTGCCAGCAGTGACAGGGAGGGTACTGAAGCTTTCTTT